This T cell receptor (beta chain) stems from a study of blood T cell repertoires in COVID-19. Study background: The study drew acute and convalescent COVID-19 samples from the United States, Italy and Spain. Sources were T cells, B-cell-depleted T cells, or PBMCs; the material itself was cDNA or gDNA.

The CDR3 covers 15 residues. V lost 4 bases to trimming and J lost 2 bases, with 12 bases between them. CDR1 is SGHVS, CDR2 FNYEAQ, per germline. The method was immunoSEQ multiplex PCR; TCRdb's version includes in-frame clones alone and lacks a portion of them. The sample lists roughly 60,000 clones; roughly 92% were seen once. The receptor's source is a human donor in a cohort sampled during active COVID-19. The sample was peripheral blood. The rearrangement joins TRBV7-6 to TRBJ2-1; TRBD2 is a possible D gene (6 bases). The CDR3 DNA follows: TGTGCCAGCAGCTCGCTTAGCGGAGCCTACAATGAGCAGTTCTTC. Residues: CASSSLSGAYNEQFF.